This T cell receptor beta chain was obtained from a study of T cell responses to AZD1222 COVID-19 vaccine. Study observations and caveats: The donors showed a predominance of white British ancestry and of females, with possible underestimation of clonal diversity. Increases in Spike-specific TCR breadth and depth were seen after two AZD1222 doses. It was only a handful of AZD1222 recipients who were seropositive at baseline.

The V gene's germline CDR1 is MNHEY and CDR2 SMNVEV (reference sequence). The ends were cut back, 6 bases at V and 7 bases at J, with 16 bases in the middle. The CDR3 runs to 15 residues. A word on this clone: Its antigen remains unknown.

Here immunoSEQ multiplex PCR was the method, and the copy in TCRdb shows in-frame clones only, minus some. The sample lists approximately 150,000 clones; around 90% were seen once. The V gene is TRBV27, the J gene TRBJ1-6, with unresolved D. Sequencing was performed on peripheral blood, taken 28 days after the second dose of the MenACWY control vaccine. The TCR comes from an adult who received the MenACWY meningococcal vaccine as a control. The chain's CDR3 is CASRARGGSNSPLHF. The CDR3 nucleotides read TGTGCCAGCAGGGCCCGGGGTGGCTCCAATTCACCCCTCCACTTT.